This T cell receptor beta chain derives from a study of blood T cell repertoires in COVID-19. V shed 0 bases and J 5 bases; nucleotides not matched to a gene: 0. CDR1 and CDR2 from the germline V gene are SGHRS and YFSETQ. CDR3 length: 14 residues. In the source study's methods: Reference gene primers were amplified, and this amplification served to estimate nucleated cell counts. The repertoire was sequenced with immunoSEQ multiplex PCR; TCRdb's copy has only in-frame clones and lacks some. V and J calls and clone size are given by that table; D and trimming were obtained from the DNA. This table has about 97,000 clones, approximately 87% appearing once.

The receptor was derived from a human donor in a cohort sampled during active COVID-19. Material for sequencing was peripheral blood. The chain has TRBV5-1 and TRBJ1-2, with 11 nucleotides matching TRBD1. Here the CDR3 reads CASSLGDRGYGYTF. The DNA of the CDR3 is TGCGCCAGCAGCTTGGGGGACAGGGGGTATGGCTACACCTTC.